These 8 T cell receptor beta chains originate from one sample sequenced in a study of shared clonotypes between healthy human individuals. Naivety among CD8 cells was defined by CD45RO negativity and positive CCR7 selection, thereby excluding terminally differentiated effector memory CD45RA+ cells. Sequencing used immunoSEQ multiplex PCR; TCRdb keeps in-frame clones, though not all of them. The table records around 560,000 clones, approximately 95% of them present only once. Sequencing was done on a sample of naive CD8+ T cells sorted from blood. The receptors come from a woman aged 30 to 39 in good health.

The rearrangement links TRBV27 to TRBJ2-1, with 14 bases identical to TRBD2. Germline assignment: CDR1 MNHEY and CDR2 SMNVEV (reference sequence). CDR3 length equals 18 residues. The trim removed 7 bases at V and 3 bases at J, leaving 11 bases unmatched. For the CDR3, the DNA is TGTGCCAGCACCGACCGAATGACTAGCGGGAGGGACTACAATGAGCAGTTCTTC. Residues: CASTDRMTSGRDYNEQFF.

This clone was seen just once. This chain joins TRBV27 and TRBJ2-7; 12 bases match TRBD2. Germline V gene lookup returns CDR1 MNHEY and CDR2 SMNVEV (reference sequence). V trimming: 8 bases; J trimming: 3 bases; junction bases outside the gene matches: 5. CDR3 length equals 14 residues. As DNA, the CDR3 is TGTGCCAGCGGTACTAGCGGGAGGCTCTACGAGCAGTACTTC. Translation gives CASGTSGRLYEQYF.

For the CDR3, the DNA is TGTGCCAGTAGTCAAATCGGGGACAGGGTGAATAGCAATCAGCCCCAGCATTTT. This codes for CASSQIGDRVNSNQPQHF. The V call is TRBV19, the J call TRBJ1-5, with 9 nucleotides matching TRBD1. Per the germline V gene, CDR1 is LNHDA and CDR2 is SQIVND (reference sequence). CDR3 size: 18 residues. The trim removed 5 bases at V and 0 bases at J, leaving 11 bases unmatched.

This chain uses TRBV28 with TRBJ2-5; D remains ambiguous. The J call could be wrong; TRBJ2-7 is a better fit for the DNA end. Germline assignment: CDR1 MDHEN and CDR2 SYDVKM. The CDR3 extends over 11 amino acids. CDR3 nucleotide sequence: TGTGCCAGCAGTTCCAGCTACGAGCAGTACTTC. It encodes CASSSSYEQYF.

This clone was seen a few times. At the DNA level, this CDR3 is encoded by other sequences in the same sample as well. The chain couples TRBV4-1 to TRBJ2-1, with D perhaps matching TRBD2 (7 bases). CDR1 and CDR2 (germline): MGHRA, YSYEKL. Trimming removed 1 base at V and 14 bases at J, with 9 bases between. There are 11 residues in the CDR3. The CDR3, as DNA: TGCGCCAGCAGCCAAGGAGGGGGGGAGTTCTTC. Its translation is CASSQGGGEFF.

V usage is TRBV25-1 and J usage is TRBJ2-5, with 7 bases matching TRBD1. In germline, CDR1 is MGHDK, CDR2 SYGVNS. The CDR3 has 13 amino acids. Losses at the gene ends were 5 bases for V and 2 bases for J; bases not matched to a gene: 2. CDR3 sequence reads: CASSSRGQETQYF. CDR3 sequence (DNA): TGTGCCAGCAGTAGCAGGGGGCAAGAGACCCAGTACTTC.

V is TRBV28 and J is TRBJ1-1, with 7 bases matching TRBD1. Looked up from germline, CDR1 is MDHEN and CDR2 is SYDVKM. This CDR3 region has 13 residues. J was trimmed by 4 bases and V by 5 bases; bases with no gene match: 4. CDR3 amino acids: CASSRTGATEAFF. CDR3 nucleotides: TGTGCCAGCAGTAGAACAGGGGCCACTGAAGCTTTCTTT.

The chain uses TRBV7-9 and TRBJ2-5, with TRBD2 matching 8 bases. Germline V gene lookup returns CDR1 SEHNR and CDR2 FQNEAQ (reference sequence). Unmatched junction bases numbered 6, after V lost 4 bases and J lost 5 bases. The CDR3 spans 14 residues. The DNA of the CDR3 is TGTGCCAGCAGCTGGGGGAGCGGGAGTGAGACCCAGTACTTC. It translates to CASSWGSGSETQYF.